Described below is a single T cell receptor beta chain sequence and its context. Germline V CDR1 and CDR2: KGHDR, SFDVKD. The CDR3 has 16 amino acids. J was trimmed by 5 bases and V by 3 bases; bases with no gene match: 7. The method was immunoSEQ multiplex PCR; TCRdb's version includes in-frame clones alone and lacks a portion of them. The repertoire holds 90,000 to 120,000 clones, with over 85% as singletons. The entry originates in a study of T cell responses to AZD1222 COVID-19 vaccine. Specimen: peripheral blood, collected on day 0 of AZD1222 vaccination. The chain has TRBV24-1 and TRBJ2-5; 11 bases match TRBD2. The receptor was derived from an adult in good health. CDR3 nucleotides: TGTGCCACCAGTGATGGCAAGACTAGCGGGATCGAGACCCAGTACTTC. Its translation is CATSDGKTSGIETQYF.